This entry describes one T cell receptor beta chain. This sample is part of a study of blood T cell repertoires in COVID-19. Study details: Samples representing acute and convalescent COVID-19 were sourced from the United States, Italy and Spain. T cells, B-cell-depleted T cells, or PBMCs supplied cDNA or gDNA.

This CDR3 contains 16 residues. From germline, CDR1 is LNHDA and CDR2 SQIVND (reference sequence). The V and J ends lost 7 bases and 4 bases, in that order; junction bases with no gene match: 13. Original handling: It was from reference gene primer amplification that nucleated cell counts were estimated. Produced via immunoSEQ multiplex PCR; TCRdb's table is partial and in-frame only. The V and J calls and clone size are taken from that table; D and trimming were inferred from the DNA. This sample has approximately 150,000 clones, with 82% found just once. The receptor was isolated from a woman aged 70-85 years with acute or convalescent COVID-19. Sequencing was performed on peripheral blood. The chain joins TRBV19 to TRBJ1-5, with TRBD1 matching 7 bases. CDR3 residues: CASMGSSTGTNQPQHF. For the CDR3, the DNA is TGTGCCAGTATGGGGTCATCGACAGGGACTAATCAGCCCCAGCATTTT.